The 17 T cell receptor beta chains presented below share a single source sample, sequenced in a study of beta chain features in type 1 diabetes listed by TCRdb under 2018. Receptor libraries were prepared by the immunoSEQ multiplex PCR assay. The entire amount of isolated RNA was reverse transcribed using the High Capacity cDNA Reverse Transcription Kit, so the sequenced TCRB transcripts were expressed ones. TCRdb mirrors the immuneACCESS table, restricted to in-frame sequences. Some clones are absent from its copies; in checked studies, under half trace to an unresolved V gene, and the reason for the others is unknown. Across this sample there are some 700,000 clones, with around 15% seen only once. The ten top clones hold 0.022% of the sample. Study-level results and caveats: In all four CD4+ subsets, TCRB CDR3 length was moderately but significantly shorter in type 1 diabetes patients.

These receptors' targets are unknown. The sequenced sample was naive CD4+ T cells from blood. What the cell subset or site label conveys for this sample: true naive CD4+ T cells. The receptors were sampled from a man younger than 35 with type 1 diabetes.

This clone was seen more than once but under ten times. The genes are TRBV29-1 and TRBJ1-2; 8 nucleotides line up with TRBD1. CDR1 is SQVTM and CDR2 is ANQGSEA in the germline V gene. V lost 3 bases to trimming and J lost 5 bases; unmatched junction nucleotides: 20. The CDR3 runs 18 residues. CDR3 residues: CSVDGDPWAGGISYGYTF. CDR3 bases: TGCAGCGTTGATGGAGACCCTTGGGCAGGGGGCATAAGTTATGGCTACACCTTC. The variable domain in full, completed from reference TRBV29-1 and TRBJ1-2, reads SAVISQKPSRDICQRGTSLTIQCQVDSQVTMMFWYRQQPGQSLTLIATANQGSEATYESGFVIDKFPISRPNLTFSTLTVSNMSPEDSSIYLCSVDGDPWAGGISYGYTFGSGTRLTVV.

V usage is TRBV6-6 and J usage is TRBJ1-3, with no clear D. V shed 7 bases and J shed 0 bases, with 16 bases lying between them. The CDR3 length is 16 residues. Looked up from germline, CDR1 is MNHNY and CDR2 is SVGAGI (reference sequence). This chain's CDR3 is CASNSPPATSGNTIYF. The CDR3 bases are TGTGCCAGCAACTCGCCGCCGGCTACCTCTGGAAACACCATATATTTT.

There are a few counts of this clone. This chain joins TRBV30 and TRBJ2-3; D unresolved. Deletions cut 3 bases from V and 1 base from J, with 8 bases between. Germline loops: CDR1 GTSNPN, CDR2 SVGIG (reference sequence). This CDR3 has 13 amino acids. CDR3 in DNA: TGTGCCTGGAGACCAATAGGCACAGATACGCAGTATTTT. Residues: CAWRPIGTDTQYF.

This chain connects TRBV5-4 to TRBJ2-7, with D unresolved. The CDR3 extends over 11 amino acids. Germline-derived CDR1 and CDR2 are SGHNT and YYREEE (reference sequence). Deletions cut 2 bases from V and 3 bases from J, with 3 bases between. The CDR3 DNA reads TGTGCCAGCAGCTTAGACTACGAGCAGTACTTC. Translation: CASSLDYEQYF.

The chain couples TRBV28 to TRBJ1-1, with 8 bases lining up with TRBD1. Trimming cost V 6 bases and J 7 bases; bases outside gene matches: 4. This CDR3 has 12 amino acids. CDR1 MDHEN and CDR2 SYDVKM come from the germline V gene. The CDR3 nucleotides read TGTGCCAGCAGGACAGGGGATTATGAAGCTTTCTTT. Amino acid sequence: CASRTGDYEAFF.

This clone showed up just a few times. The chain joins TRBV29-1 to TRBJ2-3, with D hard to call. This CDR3 spans 12 amino acids. The germline gives CDR1 SQVTM, CDR2 ANQGSEA. The V gene lost 6 bases and the J gene lost 3 bases, with 10 bases spanning the gap. As DNA, the CDR3 is TGCAGCGTGACCCCAGAAACAGATACGCAGTATTTT. Its translation: CSVTPETDTQYF.

There are a few counts of this clone. The chain has TRBV29-1 and TRBJ1-2; 12 bases agree with TRBD1. The ends lost 6 bases at V and 8 bases at J; junction bases unmatched: 10. This CDR3 spans 14 amino acids. In germline, CDR1 is SQVTM, CDR2 ANQGSEA. The CDR3, as DNA: TGCAGCGTAGAGGAGGGACAGGGGGCGCGAGGCTACACCTTC. Residues: CSVEEGQGARGYTF. Full variable domain (remainder filled in from reference TRBV29-1 and TRBJ1-2): SAVISQKPSRDICQRGTSLTIQCQVDSQVTMMFWYRQQPGQSLTLIATANQGSEATYESGFVIDKFPISRPNLTFSTLTVSNMSPEDSSIYLCSVEEGQGARGYTFGSGTRLTVV.

The CDR3 sequence: CASTPDWDLQEQYF. CDR3 sequence (DNA): TGTGCCAGCACCCCGGACTGGGACCTTCAAGAGCAGTACTTC. J is TRBJ2-7 and V is TRBV7-2; D may match TRBD1 or TRBD2 (5 bases each). V dropped 7 bases and J dropped 7 bases, with 20 bases sitting between them. The CDR3 has 14 amino acids. Looked up from germline, CDR1 is SGHTA and CDR2 is FQGNSA. The full variable domain, rest sourced from reference TRBV7-2 and TRBJ2-7, is GAGVSQSPSNKVTEKGKDVELRCDPISGHTALYWYRQSLGQGLEFLIYFQGNSAPDKSGLPSDRFSAERTGGSVSTLTIQRTQQEDSAVYLCASTPDWDLQEQYFGPGTRLTVT.

The chain employs TRBV11-1 and TRBJ1-1; D is unresolved. Between the trimmed V and J ends, which lost 4 bases and 8 bases, there was a span of 11 bases. The germline V gene encodes CDR1 SGHAT and CDR2 FQDESV (reference sequence). CDR3 length: 12 residues. The CDR3 here is CASSYGRIEAFF. DNA of the CDR3: TGTGCCAGCAGCTATGGACGGATCGAAGCTTTCTTT.

The gene calls are TRBV6-5 and TRBJ2-1; D unresolved. The V gene lost 2 bases and the J gene lost 4 bases, with 12 bases spanning the gap. CDR1 and CDR2 (germline): MNHEY, SVGAGI. This CDR3 is built from 15 residues. The CDR3 here is CASSYSTLSYNEQFF. CDR3 bases: TGTGCCAGCAGTTACAGCACTCTCTCATACAATGAGCAGTTCTTC.

This clone was recorded a few times. This chain joins TRBV5-1 and TRBJ1-2; D remains unclear. The germline V and J ends were trimmed by 4 bases and 0 bases, with 13 bases remaining between them. The CDR3 is 15 amino acids. Germline V CDR1 and CDR2: SGHRS, YFSETQ. In DNA, the CDR3 is TGCGCCAGCAGCCCGGTCGACACAGCTAACTATGGCTACACCTTC. This sequence encodes CASSPVDTANYGYTF.

The rearrangement joins TRBV7-2 to TRBJ2-1; D tentatively reads TRBD1 or TRBD2 (5 bases each). The germline V gene encodes CDR1 SGHTA and CDR2 FQGNSA. Trimming left V 5 bases short and J 7 bases short, with 18 bases between. The CDR3 is 15 residues long. Here the CDR3 DNA reads TGTGCCAGCAGCACTGGGACCGCCCAGCGGAATGAGCAGTTCTTC. Translated: CASSTGTAQRNEQFF.

Only a few counts were recorded for this clone. The chain joins TRBV2 to TRBJ2-2, with TRBD2 matching 9 bases. CDR1 and CDR2 from the germline V gene are SNHLY and FYNNEI. J was trimmed by 0 bases and V by 5 bases; bases with no gene match: 4. The CDR3 spans 16 residues. The CDR3 DNA follows: TGTGCCAGCAGTTATAGCGGGGGAGCGAACACCGGGGAGCTGTTTTTT. Protein product: CASSYSGGANTGELFF. Using reference TRBV2 and TRBJ2-2 for the parts outside the CDR3, the full variable domain is EPEVTQTPSHQVTQMGQEVILRCVPISNHLYFYWYRQILGQKVEFLVSFYNNEISEKSEIFDDQFSVERPDGSNFTLKIRSTKLEDSAMYFCASSYSGGANTGELFFGEGSRLTVL.

V gene TRBV27 combines with J gene TRBJ2-5; 8 bases are a match to TRBD2. Germline-derived CDR1 and CDR2 are MNHEY and SMNVEV (reference sequence). With V trimmed by 0 bases and J by 2 bases, 5 bases remained unmatched. CDR3 length equals 16 residues. CDR3 bases: TGTGCCAGCAGTTTATCGGTCGCGGGGGGACAAGAGACCCAGTACTTC. Amino acid sequence: CASSLSVAGGQETQYF.

This chain connects TRBV15 to TRBJ2-3, with 10 bases identical to TRBD1. The CDR3 sequence is 16 residues long. CDR1 is LNHNV, CDR2 YYDKDF, per germline (reference sequence). With V trimmed by 8 bases and J by 4 bases, 12 bases remained unmatched. The CDR3 bases are TGTGCCACCTCCCGACAGGGGGCCACCAAACCAGATACGCAGTATTTT. It specifies CATSRQGATKPDTQYF.

The chain combines TRBV10-3 with TRBJ1-5; unclear D gene. The CDR3 contains 13 residues. CDR1 is ENHRY, CDR2 SYGVKD, per germline. V was pared by 2 bases and J by 7 bases, with 9 bases between. This CDR3 reads CAISENQAQPQHF. As DNA, the CDR3 is TGTGCCATCAGTGAGAACCAGGCACAGCCCCAGCATTTT.

The chain carries TRBV6-5 and TRBJ2-2; 9 bases are a match to TRBD2. This CDR3 is built from 15 residues. The ends lost 6 bases at V and 7 bases at J; junction bases unmatched: 9. Looked up from germline, CDR1 is MNHEY and CDR2 is SVGAGI. The DNA of the CDR3 is TGTGCCAGCAGGCTTACGGGACTAGCAGGCGGGGAGCTGTTTTTT. It specifies CASRLTGLAGGELFF.